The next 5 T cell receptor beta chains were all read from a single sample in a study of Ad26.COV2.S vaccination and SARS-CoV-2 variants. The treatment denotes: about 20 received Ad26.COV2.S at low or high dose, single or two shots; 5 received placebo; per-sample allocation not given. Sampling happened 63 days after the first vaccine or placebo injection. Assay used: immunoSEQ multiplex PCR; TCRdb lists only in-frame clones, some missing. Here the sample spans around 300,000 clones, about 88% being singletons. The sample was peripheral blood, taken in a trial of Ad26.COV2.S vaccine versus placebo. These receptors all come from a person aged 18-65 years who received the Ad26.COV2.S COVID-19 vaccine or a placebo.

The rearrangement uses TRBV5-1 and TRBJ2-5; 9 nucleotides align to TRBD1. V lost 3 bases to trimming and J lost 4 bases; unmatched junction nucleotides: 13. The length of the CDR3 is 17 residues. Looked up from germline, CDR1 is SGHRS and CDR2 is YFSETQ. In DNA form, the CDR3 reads TGCGCCAGCAGCTCCGGACAGGGGTATCAGGGGGGAGAGACCCAGTACTTC. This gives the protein CASSSGQGYQGGETQYF.

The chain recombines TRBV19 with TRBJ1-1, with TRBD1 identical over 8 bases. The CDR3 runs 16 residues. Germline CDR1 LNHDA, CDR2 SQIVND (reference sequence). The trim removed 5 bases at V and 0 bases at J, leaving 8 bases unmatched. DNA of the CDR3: TGTGCCAGTAGTCCCCGGACAGGGAAGGTGAACACTGAAGCTTTCTTT. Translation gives CASSPRTGKVNTEAFF.

The CDR3, as DNA: TGTGCCAGCAGTTTCATCCGGGGGCCAACAGATACGCAGTATTTT. Translated: CASSFIRGPTDTQYF. The chain links TRBV27 to TRBJ2-3; TRBD1 or TRBD2 may be the D gene (6 bases each). Germline CDR1 and CDR2: MNHEY and SMNVEV (reference sequence). This CDR3 region has 15 residues. V lost 3 bases, J lost 3 bases, and 13 bases lay in between.

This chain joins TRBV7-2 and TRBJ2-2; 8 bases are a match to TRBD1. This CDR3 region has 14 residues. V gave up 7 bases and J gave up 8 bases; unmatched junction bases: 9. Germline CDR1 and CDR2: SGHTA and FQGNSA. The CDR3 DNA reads TGTGCCAGCACTGGTCAGGGGGCGGTTGGGGAGCTGTTTTTT. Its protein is CASTGQGAVGELFF.

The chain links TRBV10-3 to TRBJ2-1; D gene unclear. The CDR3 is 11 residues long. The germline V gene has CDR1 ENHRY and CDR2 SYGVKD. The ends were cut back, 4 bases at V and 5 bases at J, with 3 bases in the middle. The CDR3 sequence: CAISGDNEQFF. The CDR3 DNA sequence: TGTGCCATCAGTGGAGACAATGAGCAGTTCTTC.